The clone carrying this T cell receptor (beta chain) was observed a single time. These data come from a study of patients and donors after allogeneic stem cell transplantation. TCRdb re-analysed the RT-PCR reads in MiXCR, keeping a single row per CDR3 protein. Among almost 90,000 distinct CDR3 sequences listed, roughly 4.9% were seen once. The receptor was isolated from a human donor who was either an allogeneic HSCT recipient or a stem cell or donor lymphocyte infusion donor (not recorded which). It is not recorded whose cells these are; they may come from a transplant donor. The sequencing sample was made of blood, either unsorted or a sorted T cell fraction (not recorded which).

Here the CDR3 reads CASSMTHGEKLFF. The CDR3 region has the DNA TGTGCCAGCAGCATGACTCATGGGGAAAAACTGTTTTTT. The rearrangement joins TRBV28 to TRBJ1-4; D gene unclear. The CDR3 is 13 amino acids. CDR1 MDHEN and CDR2 SYDVKM come from the germline V gene. Trimming took off 6 bases at V and 8 bases at J, with 13 bases between the two ends.